The 12 T cell receptor beta chains below all came from one sample that was sequenced in a study of blood T cell repertoires in COVID-19 (dated by TCRdb to the early 2020s). Receptor libraries were prepared by the immunoSEQ multiplex PCR assay. The table comes from immuneACCESS by way of TCRdb, which keeps in-frame sequences with V and J called. Part of the clones is missing from these tables; in studies checked, under half for an unresolved V gene and the rest for unknown reasons. Here the sample has some 74,000 clones; about 80% occur a single time. The ten biggest clones cover over 9.5% of the sample. The material sequenced was peripheral blood. These receptors were obtained from a human donor in a cohort sampled during active COVID-19.

The chain carries TRBV7-9 and TRBJ1-3; tentatively, D is TRBD1 (5 bases). The V gene's germline CDR1 is SEHNR and CDR2 FQNEAQ (reference sequence). This CDR3 comprises 15 residues. V was pared by 6 bases and J by 0 bases, with 12 bases between. The CDR3: CASRHGQASGNTIYF. DNA for the CDR3: TGTGCCAGCAGGCATGGACAAGCCTCTGGAAACACCATATATTTT.

The rearrangement uses TRBV11-2 and TRBJ2-7; 9 positions agree with TRBD1. CDR3 length: 17 amino acids. The germline gives CDR1 SGHAT, CDR2 FQNNGV. After removal of 0 bases from V and 3 bases from J, the junction contained 9 bases not matched to a gene. CDR3 coding DNA: TGTGCCAGCAGCTTAGATGGGACAGGGTTTAGATTCTACGAGCAGTACTTC. Its translation: CASSLDGTGFRFYEQYF.

The gene calls are TRBV4-3 and TRBJ2-3; 9 bases fit TRBD2. Germline assignment: CDR1 LGHNA and CDR2 YSLEER. The CDR3 runs 13 residues. The ends lost 6 bases at V and 5 bases at J; junction bases unmatched: 3. The CDR3 protein is CASSKLAGDTQYF. CDR3 in DNA: TGCGCCAGCAGTAAACTAGCGGGAGATACGCAGTATTTT.

J is TRBJ1-1 and V is TRBV11-3; 9 nucleotides agree with TRBD1. Germline V lookup: CDR1 SGHNT, CDR2 YENEEA. Germline trimming cut 8 bases from V and 4 bases from J; bases unmatched to any gene: 14. The CDR3 has 16 residues. The CDR3 DNA follows: TGTGCCAGCGCTCCAAGAACAGGGGGCGATGGCACTGAAGCTTTCTTT. Its protein is CASAPRTGGDGTEAFF.

This sequence joins TRBV12-3 or TRBV12-4 and TRBJ2-1; TRBD1 might be the D (5 bases). The CDR3 length is 11 residues. V dropped 5 bases and J dropped 10 bases, with 9 bases sitting between them. CDR3 loop: CASSQKGEQFF. The CDR3 region has the DNA TGTGCCAGCAGTCAAAAGGGGGAGCAGTTCTTC.

The chain carries TRBV11-3 and TRBJ1-2; 9 bases align to TRBD1. With 5 bases clipped from V and 7 bases from J, the junction kept 5 bases outside the gene matches. Germline CDR1 SGHNT, CDR2 YENEEA. The CDR3 has 13 residues. CDR3: CASSRDRVSGYTF. The CDR3 DNA reads as TGTGCCAGCAGCCGGGACAGGGTCAGTGGCTACACCTTC. The full variable domain, its missing parts supplied by reference TRBV11-3 and TRBJ1-2, is EAGVVQSPRYKIIEKKQPVAFWCNPISGHNTLYWYLQNLGQGPELLIRYENEEAVDDSQLPKDRFSAERLKGVDSTLKIQPAELGDSAVYLCASSRDRVSGYTFGSGTRLTVV.

This clone was counted once. The chain uses TRBV19 and TRBJ2-3; 14 bases are a match to TRBD2. The CDR3 has 14 residues. Germline CDR1 reads LNHDA; CDR2 reads SQIVND (reference sequence). Trimming took 3 bases from V and 9 from J; bases not matched to a gene: 2. CDR3 coding DNA: TGTGCCAGTAGTATGGGACTAGCGGGGGAGACGCAGTATTTT. The encoded protein is CASSMGLAGETQYF. The whole variable domain, filled in from reference TRBV19 and TRBJ2-3, reads DGGITQSPKYLFRKEGQNVTLSCEQNLNHDAMYWYRQDPGQGLRLIYYSQIVNDFQKGDIAEGYSVSREKKESFPLTVTSAQKNPTAFYLCASSMGLAGETQYFGPGTRLTVL.

The count of this clone is one. J is TRBJ1-5 and V is TRBV15; a weak D match, TRBD1 (5 bases). The CDR3 totals 18 residues. Germline CDR1 LNHNV, CDR2 YYDKDF (reference sequence). Trimming took 5 bases from V and 1 from J, leaving 21 bases between them. The CDR3: CATSPRLPGPGSNQPQHF. CDR3 DNA: TGTGCCACCAGCCCCCGTCTCCCCGGGCCAGGGAGCAATCAGCCCCAGCATTTT.

The genes are TRBV30 and TRBJ2-5; D possibly corresponds to TRBD2 (6 bases). The CDR3 length is 14 residues. V lost 8 bases to trimming and J lost 5 bases, with 21 bases between them. Per the germline V gene, CDR1 is GTSNPN and CDR2 is SVGIG (reference sequence). CDR3 in amino acids: CATRRGGAFETQYF. As DNA, the CDR3 is TGTGCCACTAGACGTGGAGGGGCGTTCGAGACCCAGTACTTC.

The chain employs TRBV5-4 and TRBJ2-1; 8 bases match TRBD1. This CDR3 is built from 17 residues. Germline V lookup: CDR1 SGHNT, CDR2 YYREEE (reference sequence). Unmatched junction bases numbered 15, after V lost 4 bases and J lost 6 bases. The CDR3 region is CASSPWIGGQEVNEQFF. CDR3 DNA: TGTGCCAGCAGCCCCTGGATTGGGGGACAGGAGGTCAATGAGCAGTTCTTC. The complete variable domain, with remaining parts taken from reference TRBV5-4 and TRBJ2-1, reads ETGVTQSPTHLIKTRGQQVTLRCSSQSGHNTVSWYQQALGQGPQFIFQYYREEENGRGNFPPRFSGLQFPNYSSELNVNALELDDSALYLCASSPWIGGQEVNEQFFGPGTRLTVL.

This clone was picked up one time. This chain connects TRBV6-6 to TRBJ2-6, with TRBD2 matching over 7 bases. The V segment lost 8 bases and the J segment 0 bases; nucleotides outside the gene matches: 4. The CDR3 is 15 residues long. Germline CDR1 and CDR2: MNHNY and SVGAGI (reference sequence). CDR3 amino acids: CASRRGSSGANVLTF. CDR3 DNA sequence: TGTGCCAGCCGGCGGGGGAGCTCTGGGGCCAACGTCCTGACTTTC.

The chain recombines TRBV28 with TRBJ2-3; TRBD2 agrees at 8 bases. Germline trimming cut 3 bases from V and 4 bases from J; bases unmatched to any gene: 9. Germline CDR1 MDHEN, CDR2 SYDVKM. This CDR3 region has 16 residues. The DNA for the CDR3 is TGTGCCAGCAGTTTGTCCGGGGGGGGCGGCTCAGATACGCAGTATTTT. It specifies CASSLSGGGGSDTQYF.